This record looks at one T cell receptor (beta chain) sequence and its context. This CDR3 is built from 18 residues. The sample originates from a study of blood T cell repertoires in COVID-19. As handled by the study authors: Cell counts per sample came from amplifying reference gene primers. Some clones are missing from TCRdb's copy, which holds only in-frame ones; the method was immunoSEQ multiplex PCR. From that table come the V and J calls and clone size; the DNA was used to work out D and trimming. The sample contains approximately 200,000 clones, around 87% of which appear only once. The rearrangement links TRBV12-2 to TRBJ2-7; the table names TRBD1, a call not compared with the DNA. TRBV12-2 is assigned pseudogene status. The sample was peripheral blood. The receptor was derived from a man aged 55 to 70 who had recovered from COVID-19. CDR3: CASRSAPVGTVDSYEQYF. As DNA, the CDR3 is TGTGCAAGTCGCTCCGCCCCGGTAGGGACAGTCGACTCCTACGAGCAGTACTTC.